The rows below give T cell receptor beta chains drawn from one sample of a study of blood T cell repertoires in COVID-19. The repertoire was sequenced with immunoSEQ multiplex PCR; TCRdb's copy has only in-frame clones and lacks some. The data show 250,000 to 350,000 clones, over 75% seen once. The material sequenced was PBMCs or T cells enriched from blood (not recorded which). Source of these receptors: a woman in her 30s who had recovered from COVID-19. Each CDR3 is given with its conserved first and last residue. The D gene is left open where the match is weak. Where a row states a size, it is once, few, many or the class of an expanded clone; other rows omit it.

v_gene	abundance	d_gene	j_gene	CDR3nt	CDR3aa
TRBV7-2	-	TRBD1	TRBJ1-4	TGTGCCAGCAGCTCCACCACCACAGGGGGCGCAAGGGGTAAAAAACTGTTTTTT	CASSSTTTGGARGKKLFF
TRBV9	-	TRBD1	TRBJ1-5	TGTGCCAGCAGCGCGGGGGACAGGGGGGATCAGCCCCAGCATTTT	CASSAGDRGDQPQHF
TRBV10-3	-	TRBD2	TRBJ2-2	TGTGCCACCACAGCGGGACCAAACACCGGGGAGCTGTTTTTT	CATTAGPNTGELFF
TRBV27	-	-	TRBJ2-4	TGTGCCAGCAGTTTATTAGGAGGGACTAAAAACATTCAGTACTTC	CASSLLGGTKNIQYF
TRBV6-5	-	TRBD1	TRBJ2-7	TGTGCCAGCAGTTACGGGACAGGCCCCTACGAGCAGTACTTC	CASSYGTGPYEQYF
TRBV30	-	-	TRBJ1-5	TGTGCCTGGAGTGTTCGAGGAAAGGGGGTGATGCCCCAGCATTTT	CAWSVRGKGVMPQHF
TRBV4-3	once	TRBD2	TRBJ2-1	TGCGCCAGCAGCCAAGATCCGGTTAGCGGGAGTTCGTACAATGAGCAGTTCTTC	CASSQDPVSGSSYNEQFF
TRBV2	once	TRBD1	TRBJ2-2	TGTGCCAGCAGTGAGGGTGGGACAGGTGCGGGCACCGGGGAGCTGTTTTTT	CASSEGGTGAGTGELFF
TRBV6-5	-	-	TRBJ1-1	TGTGCCAGCAGTTACTTACCGACAATGAACACTGAAGCTTTCTTT	CASSYLPTMNTEAFF
TRBV20-1	-	-	TRBJ2-3	TGCAGTGCTAGTACTATGGCGGAGGATACGCAGTATTTT	CSASTMAEDTQYF